The text below deals with one T cell receptor beta chain. The sample is drawn from a study of blood T cell repertoires in COVID-19. Study context: The cDNA or gDNA used as material had been derived from T cells, B-cell-depleted T cells, or PBMCs.

V gave up 7 bases and J gave up 5 bases, with 15 bases separating them. Germline assignment: CDR1 SEHNR and CDR2 FQNEAQ (reference sequence). The CDR3 is 14 residues long. Per the authors' pipeline: Cell counts per sample came from amplifying reference gene primers. Method: immunoSEQ multiplex PCR; TCRdb's copy keeps in-frame clones and lacks some. Clone size and V and J calls were adopted from that table, with D and trimming inferred from the DNA. The sample lists under 500,000 clones; around 89% were seen once. J is TRBJ2-1 and V is TRBV7-9; D not resolved. The sequence came from a woman in her 30s with acute or convalescent COVID-19. Sequenced sample: peripheral blood. CDR3 residues: CASIPRYPDNEQFF. Here the CDR3 DNA reads TGTGCCAGCATTCCGAGATACCCGGACAATGAGCAGTTCTTC.